The entry that follows covers one T cell receptor beta chain sequence. In its sample, this clonotype was seen a few times. This receptor's antigen is unknown. No base-level quality is on record; no much larger clone is a single base apart. From the germline V gene, CDR1 is SGHVS and CDR2 is FQNEAQ. The junction shows trimming of 4 bases on V and 8 bases on J, and the gene matches do not reach 17 bases of it. Inclusive of the bounding cysteine and phenylalanine, the CDR3 is 17 residues long. Only the CDR3 DNA is retained, 51 bases long and in frame from the first base. This specimen belongs to a study of T cells in Graves' hyperthyroidism and ophthalmopathy (dated by TCRdb to about 2019). In the study overall: Peripheral blood was collected at initial diagnosis, before any treatment. Prospective prediction of ophthalmopathy was tested in an independent validation cohort of 18 to 20 hyperthyroidism patients and around 16 patients who later progressed to ophthalmopathy. In roughly six Graves' hyperthyroidism patients, the study also compared T-cell repertoires from thyroid tissue with T-cell repertoires from blood. The paper reports TCR Vbeta CDR3 sequencing of about 140 peripheral blood samples: under 45 ophthalmopathy, under 85 hyperthyroidism and around 17 progressor patients. To identify TCR V-J signatures that set the groups apart, the researchers used a discovery cohort of 100 patients, made up of 43 with Graves' ophthalmopathy and 57 with stable Graves' hyperthyroidism. After blood sampling, hyperthyroidism patients were treated with methimazole at a starting dose of 30 mg daily, and ophthalmopathy patients were treated with high-dose intravenous methylprednisolone. For training and testing, the 100 or so patients in the discovery cohort were randomly divided in a 7:3 ratio.

The TCR beta CDR3 regions were amplified from the RNA transcripts. A first-round RT-PCR of the TCR CDR3 used the HTBI primer set with the Qiagen OneStep RT-PCR kit. The libraries were constructed in a second round of multiplex PCR and then size-selected and purified. Libraries were sequenced paired-end with 100 bp reads on an Illumina HiSeq2000. On the study's bioinformatics: Raw data were processed with SOAPnuke, discarding reads with adapters, uncalled bases, mean Phred below 15, or no exact constant-primer or identifier match. COPE v1.2.5 was used to merge the high-quality paired reads, and each unique nucleotide sequence was defined as a clonotype. MiTCR v1.1 was used to align the clonotypes against IMGT TRBV, TRBD and TRBJ reference segments. The analysis included only V-J combinations with a frequency above 0.0001, which together covered 99% to 99.2% of the repertoires. The TCS score was defined as F50 (clonal expansion) divided by E x V (chaos), with BLOSUM62-based TCRdist calculated between CDR3 peptides within each V-J. Welch's t-statistics and random forest reduced roughly 530 V-J features to 13, which were used in a naive Bayes classifier (R e1071). The public reads were quality trimmed at Q25 with fastp and then assembled into clones with MiXCR by TCRdb, keeping productive beta chains. Identical CDR3 proteins give one entry, which carries the most common genes and DNA. The V and J calls and clone size are TCRdb's, not the authors'. For this sample the table gives under 700,000 distinct CDR3 sequences, of which approximately 16% were detected only once. Of the sample, around 18% falls within the top ten clones.

Graves' hyperthyroidism was defined as stable when no progression to ophthalmopathy occurred over 18 months of follow-up. Hyperthyroidism patients were aged 18 to 65 years and newly diagnosed, with disease duration of less than 2 months. Exclusion was applied to patients with uncontrolled infections, other autoimmune diseases, pregnancy or lactation. Diagnoses were based on clinical symptoms, serum thyroxine and TRAb, thyroid ultrasound and orbital computed tomography. Ficoll-Paque density gradient centrifugation was used to isolate PBMCs from around 10 ml of fresh peripheral blood. Total RNA was extracted using Trizol reagent, and RNA quality was assessed on an Agilent 2100 Bioanalyzer. Overall results and qualifications from the work: Ophthalmopathy was separated from stable hyperthyroidism by a 13 V-J signature model, with around 90% sensitivity and 81% to 82% specificity obtained in cross-validation and 80%/75% obtained in testing. During validation, the model predicted progression to ophthalmopathy a median of approximately 6.5 months ahead of onset, with approximately 70% sensitivity and about 75% specificity. Most expanded thyroid clonotypes (frequency above 0.001) were also detected in blood, a finding suggesting that blood repertoires may reflect thyroid immune responses. No statistical method was used to fix the sample size in advance, and group allocation was not hidden from the investigators.

The rearranged segments are TRBV7-8 and TRBJ2-4; TRBD1 aligns with 7 central bases. Sequenced: blood. The sequence was obtained from a woman between 18 and 29 years old with Graves' hyperthyroidism. The CDR3 has the sequence CASSYDLGTVPWDIQYF. The DNA sequence is as follows: TGTGCCAGCAGCTATGACCTCGGGACAGTCCCTTGGGACATTCAGTACTTC.